Each of the 12 T cell receptor beta chains below was sequenced from the same sample in a study of blood T cell repertoires in COVID-19 (dated by TCRdb to 2018 to 2020). To prepare the library, the immunoSEQ multiplex PCR assay was applied. TCRdb re-hosts the immuneACCESS table, in-frame sequences only. Its copies lack some clones; in the studies checked, an unresolved V gene accounts for under half of them, and the cause for the rest is not known. The sample profile shows around 65,000 clones; 65% to 85% of them were found once. The biggest ten clones account for 5.5% to 7% of the sample. The sample was peripheral blood. The receptors here all came from a woman in her forties or fifties with active or convalescent COVID-19.

The chain recombines TRBV5-6 with TRBJ2-5; D is ambiguous. The germline CDR1 and CDR2 sequences are SGHDT and YYEEEE. The CDR3 contains 13 residues. The ends were cut back, 4 bases at V and 2 bases at J, with 9 bases in the middle. The CDR3 DNA sequence: TGTGCCAGCAGCCCCCTTGAGCAAGAGACCCAGTACTTC. This translates into CASSPLEQETQYF.

V gene TRBV11-3 combines with J gene TRBJ2-3; possibly TRBD1 for D (5 bases). The germline V and J ends were trimmed by 4 bases and 3 bases, with 14 bases remaining between them. CDR3 length: 15 amino acids. Per germline, CDR1 SGHNT and CDR2 YENEEA. The CDR3 nucleotides read TGTGCCAGCAGCTCTTCGGGCAGGGTTACAGATACGCAGTATTTT. It specifies CASSSSGRVTDTQYF.

The chain links TRBV7-3 to TRBJ2-3, with TRBD1 matching 10 bases. V lost 5 bases and J lost 3; bases outside the gene matches: 5. Germline V gives CDR1 SGHTA, CDR2 FQGTGA. The CDR3 runs to 15 residues. CDR3 sequence reads: CASSDPGQGTDTQYF. CDR3 coding DNA: TGTGCCAGCAGCGACCCGGGACAGGGGACAGATACGCAGTATTTT.

This chain connects TRBV7-8 to TRBJ1-2; no definite D call. The V and J ends lost 3 bases and 2 bases respectively, with 7 bases between them. CDR3 length equals 13 residues. From germline, CDR1 is SGHVS and CDR2 FQNEAQ. The CDR3 DNA is TGTGCCAGCAGCTTCCCGGAGAACTATGGCTACACCTTC. Translation gives CASSFPENYGYTF.

This rearrangement joins TRBV10-3 to TRBJ2-7; D gene unclear. This CDR3 has 12 amino acids. The V end lost 3 bases, the J end lost 9 bases, and 12 bases lay between the germline ends. Germline CDR1 ENHRY, CDR2 SYGVKD. The chain's CDR3 is CAISDGRVGQYF. The CDR3 DNA sequence: TGTGCCATCAGTGATGGCCGGGTTGGGCAGTACTTC.

This sequence joins TRBV5-6 and TRBJ1-4; TRBD1 might be the D (5 bases). The CDR3 contains 16 residues. With 4 bases removed from V and 5 bases from J, the gap between germline ends came to 18 bases. The germline CDR1 and CDR2 sequences are SGHDT and YYEEEE. CDR3 sequence (DNA): TGTGCCAGCAGCCCCCAGCAGGGAAGGTCAAATGAAAAACTGTTTTTT. This sequence encodes CASSPQQGRSNEKLFF. The full variable domain, rest sourced from reference TRBV5-6 and TRBJ1-4, is DAGVTQSPTHLIKTRGQQVTLRCSPKSGHDTVSWYQQALGQGPQFIFQYYEEEERQRGNFPDRFSGHQFPNYSSELNVNALLLGDSALYLCASSPQQGRSNEKLFFGSGTQLSVL.

This chain links TRBV18 with TRBJ2-6, with D possibly matching TRBD1 (7 bases). V was clipped by 4 bases and J by 2 bases, with 12 bases between them. Germline V gene data show CDR1 as KGHSH and CDR2 as LQKENI. The CDR3 has 16 amino acids. Written as DNA, the CDR3 is TGTGCCAGCTCACTCCCCAGGGGGGCTGGGGCCAACGTCCTGACTTTC. This gives the protein CASSLPRGAGANVLTF.

This clone was observed a single time. This sequence joins TRBV27 and TRBJ2-3; 8 positions match TRBD1. Germline values: CDR1 MNHEY, CDR2 SMNVEV (reference sequence). V was pared by 5 bases and J by 1 base, with 8 bases of the junction left unmatched. The CDR3 runs to 16 residues. The CDR3 is CASSQRQGLGTDTQYF. The CDR3 DNA reads as TGTGCCAGCAGTCAACGACAGGGGTTGGGCACAGATACGCAGTATTTT.

This chain uses TRBV7-9 with TRBJ1-1; 9 nucleotides align to TRBD1. CDR3 size: 16 residues. Germline V gives CDR1 SEHNR, CDR2 FQNEAQ (reference sequence). V shed 6 bases and J 3 bases; nucleotides not matched to a gene: 11. CDR3 bases: TGTGCCAGCAGTTCCGGGACAGGGATCTCGGACACTGAAGCTTTCTTT. Amino acids: CASSSGTGISDTEAFF. The entire variable domain, with the rest obtained from reference TRBV7-9 and TRBJ1-1, is as follows: DTGVSQNPRHKITKRGQNVTFRCDPISEHNRLYWYRQTLGQGPEFLTYFQNEAQLEKSRLLSDRFSAERPKGSFSTLEIQRTEQGDSAMYLCASSSGTGISDTEAFFGQGTRLTVV.

The chain recombines TRBV24-1 with TRBJ1-4, with D possibly being TRBD1 (6 bases). This CDR3 contains 16 residues. With 4 bases removed from V and 5 bases from J, the gap between germline ends came to 16 bases. Germline CDR1 reads KGHDR; CDR2 reads SFDVKD. This CDR3 is CATSDSDRSGNEKLFF. In DNA form, the CDR3 reads TGTGCCACCAGTGACTCCGACAGGTCGGGCAATGAAAAACTGTTTTTT.

J is TRBJ1-5 and V is TRBV21-1; the table's D call, TRBD1, has no DNA check behind it. TRBV21-1 is a documented pseudogene. The CDR3 length is 13 residues. The CDR3 spells CASSKAGQGIQHF. The CDR3 DNA sequence: TGTGCCAGCAGCAAAGCGGGACAGGGGATCCAGCATTTT.

The V gene is TRBV7-9, the J gene TRBJ1-2; 10 positions agree with TRBD1. The CDR3 runs 15 residues. With V trimmed by 1 base and J by 2 bases, 1 base remained unmatched. Germline V gene sequence: CDR1 SEHNR, CDR2 FQNEAQ (reference sequence). CDR3 nucleotides: TGTGCCAGCAGCTTAGAGGGACAGGGGAACTATGGCTACACCTTC. This encodes CASSLEGQGNYGYTF.